These T cell receptor beta chains were read from a single sample in a study of blood T cells in healthy people across ages. MiXCR was run by TCRdb on the 5' RACE reads, yielding one entry per CDR3 protein. This table has over 1,300,000 distinct CDR3 sequences, approximately 59% appearing once. What was sequenced was blood. All receptors derive from a man aged 18 to 30 in good health. The CDR3 runs from the conserved cysteine through the conserved F or W. A D gene is named only where the DNA matches it firmly. Size is stated for part of the rows, as once, few or many counts, or as a class when the clone is expanded.

V gene	J gene	D gene	clone size	CDR3 DNA	CDR3 protein
TRBV7-2	TRBJ2-3	TRBD2	.	TGTGCCAGCAGCATTCCTTCGGGACTAGCGGGGTTAGATACGCAGTATTTT	CASSIPSGLAGLDTQYF
TRBV10-3	TRBJ2-5	.	few	TGTGCCATCAGTGAAGTGTACGTGGGCCGTCAAGAGACCCAGTACTTC	CAISEVYVGRQETQYF
TRBV4-2	TRBJ2-7	TRBD1	.	TGTGCCAGCAGCCAAGAAGGGGGCAGGGCTCCTGACGAGCAGTACTTC	CASSQEGGRAPDEQYF
TRBV6-2/TRBV6-3	TRBJ2-7	.	few	TGTGCCAGCAGTTACTACGGGTACGAGCAGTACTTC	CASSYYGYEQYF
TRBV27	TRBJ2-5	TRBD2	.	TGTGCCAGCAGTTTATCCGGGACTAGCGGGAGGGTTGGAGAGACCCAGTACTTC	CASSLSGTSGRVGETQYF
TRBV29-1	TRBJ1-2	.	.	TGCAGCAGTCCCGTGGGTCAGGGCACGATTGGCTACACCTTC	CSSPVGQGTIGYTF
TRBV9	TRBJ2-5	TRBD2	.	TGTGCCAGCGCTACGTCTTTGCGGGGGGGCCAAGAGACCCAGTACTTC	CASATSLRGGQETQYF
TRBV20-1	TRBJ2-5	.	.	TGCAGTGCTAGAGACCCCCTAGGAGGGGAGCGGTCACAAGGGGGGACCCAGTACTTC	CSARDPLGGERSQGGTQYF
TRBV21-1	TRBJ1-2	.	few	TGTGCCAGCAGCAAACCGCTCCCGGACGGAGAAATTAACTATGGCTACACCTTC	CASSKPLPDGEINYGYTF
TRBV10-3	TRBJ2-7	TRBD1	once	TGTGCCATCAGTGAGTCGATCGGACAGGGTACCCACGAGCAGTACTTC	CAISESIGQGTHEQYF
TRBV14	TRBJ2-5	TRBD2	.	TGTGCCAGCAGCCGAAGATGGGACTACCCTGAAGAGACCCAGTACTTC	CASSRRWDYPEETQYF
TRBV4-2	TRBJ2-7	TRBD2	.	TGTGCCAGCAGCCCGGGTAGAAGCGGGGGACTTTACTCCTACGAGCAGTACTTC	CASSPGRSGGLYSYEQYF
TRBV7-2	TRBJ1-4	.	.	TGTGCCAGCAGCCACGACATAATGAATGAAAAACTGTTTTTT	CASSHDIMNEKLFF
TRBV9	TRBJ1-5	.	.	TGTGCCAGCAGCCTAGGGGACAACAATCAGCCCCAGCATTTT	CASSLGDNNQPQHF
TRBV14	TRBJ2-1	TRBD2	.	TGTGCCAGCAGCCAGAGCGGGAGGGCCTCCTATGAGCAGTTCTTC	CASSQSGRASYEQFF
TRBV25-1	TRBJ1-1	.	.	TGTGCCAGCAGTGGGTACCGGACTCCTTGGATGGGGGCTTTCTTT	CASSGYRTPWMGAFF
TRBV5-1	TRBJ2-4	.	.	TGCGCCAGCAGCCCAGGTCCTAAAAACATTCAGTACTTC	CASSPGPKNIQYF
TRBV15	TRBJ2-1	.	.	TGTGCCACCAGCAGAGATGGCACCTCCTACAATGAGCAGTTCTTC	CATSRDGTSYNEQFF
TRBV29-1	TRBJ2-1	.	.	TGCATTTGCGAGGCGTACAATGAGCAGTTCTTC	CICEAYNEQFF
TRBV12-3/TRBV12-4	TRBJ1-1	.	.	TGTGCCAGCAGTTTCCAGTCGAGCACTGAAGCTTTCTTT	CASSFQSSTEAFF
TRBV7-2	TRBJ1-3	.	.	TGTGCCAGCAGCTTGAGGGCCGCACGGCCGGGAAACACCATATATTTT	CASSLRAARPGNTIYF
TRBV7-2	TRBJ2-3	TRBD2	.	TGTGCCAGCCTCCCAGGAGCGGGAGTGAAAGATACGCAGTATTTT	CASLPGAGVKDTQYF
TRBV4-1	TRBJ2-3	.	.	TGCGCCAGCAGCCAAGGTCAGGGTATCACAGATACGCAGTATTTT	CASSQGQGITDTQYF
TRBV4-3	TRBJ2-7	.	once	TGCGCCAGCAGCCAAGAGGTGAGGGGAGACGAGCAGTACTTC	CASSQEVRGDEQYF